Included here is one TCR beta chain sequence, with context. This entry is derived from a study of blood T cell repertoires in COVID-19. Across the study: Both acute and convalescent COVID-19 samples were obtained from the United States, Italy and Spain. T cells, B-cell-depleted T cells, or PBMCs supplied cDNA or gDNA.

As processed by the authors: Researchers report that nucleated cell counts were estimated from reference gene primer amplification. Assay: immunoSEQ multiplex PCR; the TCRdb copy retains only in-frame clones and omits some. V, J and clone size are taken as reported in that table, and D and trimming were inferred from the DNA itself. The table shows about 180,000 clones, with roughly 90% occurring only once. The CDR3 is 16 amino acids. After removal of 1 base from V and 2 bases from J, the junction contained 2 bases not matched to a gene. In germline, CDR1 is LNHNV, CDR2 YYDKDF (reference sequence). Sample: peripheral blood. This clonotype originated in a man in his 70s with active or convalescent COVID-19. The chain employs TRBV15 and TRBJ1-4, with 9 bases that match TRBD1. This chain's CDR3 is CATSRAGTGTNEKLFF. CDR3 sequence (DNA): TGTGCCACCAGCAGAGCTGGGACAGGGACTAATGAAAAACTGTTTTTT. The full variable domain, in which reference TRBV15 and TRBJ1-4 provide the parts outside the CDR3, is DAMVIQNPRYQVTQFGKPVTLSCSQTLNHNVMYWYQQKSSQAPKLLFHYYDKDFNNEADTPDNFQSRRPNTSFCFLDIRSPGLGDTAMYLCATSRAGTGTNEKLFFGSGTQLSVL.